Below are 32 T cell receptor beta chains sequenced from a single sample in a study of cytomegalovirus exposure and HLA in healthy donors. The PCR made use of 60 Vbeta and 13 Jbeta primers. Sequencing was performed with immunoSEQ multiplex PCR; in TCRdb, only in-frame clones are kept and a portion is missing. The table lists around 190,000 clones, around a tenth of them singletons, with 1% to 1.5% in the top ten. Sequencing was performed on PBMCs. These receptors were collected from a woman aged 25 to 39 in good health and CMV-seropositive.

This clone was observed a handful of times. A read error may account for a junction end that differs from germline. For the CDR3, the DNA is TGTGCCAGCAGTGCCCTAGGAGTGATCCTCTTT. It is translated as CASSALGVILF. This chain joins TRBV27 and TRBJ1-1, with no clear D. The V gene's germline CDR1 is MNHEY and CDR2 SMNVEV (reference sequence). This CDR3 is 11 amino acids long.

This clone has just a few counts. CDR3 amino acids: CASSLRDRGNEQFF. CDR3 sequence (DNA): TGCGCCAGCAGCTTGCGGGACAGGGGCAATGAGCAGTTCTTC. The chain recombines TRBV5-1 with TRBJ2-1, with 10 bases lining up with TRBD1. With 1 base clipped from V and 6 bases from J, the junction kept 1 base outside the gene matches. The CDR3 sequence is 14 residues long. The germline V gene has CDR1 SGHRS and CDR2 YFSETQ.

This chain links TRBV10-2 with TRBJ2-7; possible D gene TRBD2, 5 bases. Trimming removed 10 bases at V and 0 bases at J, with 13 bases between. CDR3 size: 13 residues. Germline CDR1 is WSHSY and CDR2 is SAAADI. The CDR3 nucleotides are TGCGCCACCAAGTGGGGAGTCTCCTACGAGCAGTACTTC. This codes for CATKWGVSYEQYF.

The rearrangement uses TRBV7-2 and TRBJ2-7, with 10 bases that match TRBD2. V dropped 2 bases and J dropped 0; count of bases not matched to a gene: 1. The CDR3 is 15 amino acids. CDR1 and CDR2 from the germline V gene are SGHTA and FQGNSA. CDR3 coding DNA: TGTGCCAGCAGCTTAAGCGGGAGGGGCTCCTACGAGCAGTACTTC. This sequence encodes CASSLSGRGSYEQYF.

This clone was counted only a few times. This rearrangement joins TRBV5-6 to TRBJ1-3; D remains ambiguous. V was clipped by 0 bases and J by 0 bases, with 4 bases between them. The CDR3 is 14 amino acids. Germline V gives CDR1 SGHDT, CDR2 YYEEEE. This CDR3 reads CASSLGSSGNTIYF. CDR3 DNA sequence: TGTGCCAGCAGCTTGGGCAGCTCTGGAAACACCATATATTTT.

V gene TRBV5-1 combines with J gene TRBJ1-2; 9 bases map to TRBD1. Germline V gives CDR1 SGHRS, CDR2 YFSETQ. The CDR3 is made up of 14 amino acids. V lost 0 bases to trimming and J lost 4 bases; unmatched junction nucleotides: 1. CDR3 nucleotide sequence: TGCGCCAGCAGCTTGGGGGACAGGGTCTATGGCTACACCTTC. It codes for CASSLGDRVYGYTF.

This chain joins TRBV2 and TRBJ1-1; D is unresolved. Germline lookup yields CDR1 SNHLY and CDR2 FYNNEI. V was clipped by 4 bases and J by 8 bases, with 14 bases between them. This CDR3 comprises 13 residues. In nucleotides, the CDR3 is TGTGCCAGCAGTGTAGGAGGGTTCGGCGAAGCTTTCTTT. The encoded protein is CASSVGGFGEAFF. Using reference TRBV2 and TRBJ1-1 for the parts outside the CDR3, the full variable domain is EPEVTQTPSHQVTQMGQEVILRCVPISNHLYFYWYRQILGQKVEFLVSFYNNEISEKSEIFDDQFSVERPDGSNFTLKIRSTKLEDSAMYFCASSVGGFGEAFFGQGTRLTVV.

This chain links TRBV7-3 with TRBJ2-1, with D tentatively TRBD2 (7 bases). The CDR3 contains 14 residues. V was trimmed by 8 bases and J by 7 bases, leaving 18 bases between them. Germline CDR1 and CDR2: SGHTA and FQGTGA. The CDR3 here is CASGGGRIQNEQFF. DNA of the CDR3: TGTGCCAGCGGGGGCGGGAGAATCCAGAATGAGCAGTTCTTC. The whole variable domain, filled in from reference TRBV7-3 and TRBJ2-1, reads GAGVSQTPSNKVTEKGKYVELRCDPISGHTALYWYRQSLGQGPEFLIYFQGTGAADDSGLPNDRFFAVRPEGSVSTLKIQRTERGDSAVYLCASGGGRIQNEQFFGPGTRLTVL.

V gene TRBV4-1 combines with J gene TRBJ2-2, with D tentatively TRBD2 (5 bases). This CDR3 spans 19 amino acids. Between the trimmed V and J ends, which lost 0 bases and 1 base, there was a span of 18 bases. Germline CDR1 is MGHRA and CDR2 is YSYEKL. The CDR3 coding sequence is TGCGCCAGCAGCCAAGATCCGAGGTCCTCGGCGGGGAACACCGGGGAGCTGTTTTTT. The encoded protein is CASSQDPRSSAGNTGELFF.

Only a few counts were recorded for this clone. The genes are TRBV5-1 and TRBJ2-2; the match to TRBD1 covers 11 bases. CDR1 and CDR2 from the germline V gene are SGHRS and YFSETQ. V shed 2 bases, J shed 4 bases, and the junction held 4 bases outside the gene matches. The CDR3 totals 16 residues. CDR3: CASSFGTGGRTGELFF. The CDR3 coding sequence is TGCGCCAGCAGCTTCGGGACAGGGGGTCGCACCGGGGAGCTGTTTTTT.

This clone has only a few counts. This same CDR3 is encoded by further DNA sequences in the sample. This chain links TRBV18 with TRBJ1-2; possibly TRBD1 for D (5 bases). The CDR3 consists of 12 residues. The V gene lost 6 bases and the J gene lost 4 bases, with 9 bases spanning the gap. Germline V lookup: CDR1 KGHSH, CDR2 LQKENI. The CDR3 here is CASSPDTYGYTF. For the CDR3, the DNA is TGTGCCAGCTCGCCGGACACCTATGGCTACACCTTC.

This clone appeared a few times. This chain uses TRBV4-2 with TRBJ2-3; TRBD2 matches 11 bases. The V gene's germline CDR1 is LGHNA and CDR2 YNFKEQ. The junction had 12 bases not matched to a gene; V was cut back by 4 bases and J by 6 bases. The CDR3 spans 17 residues. The CDR3 DNA is TGTGCCAGCAGCCTGGGGGGTAGCGGGGGGGCTGGGGATACGCAGTATTTT. It codes for CASSLGGSGGAGDTQYF.

V usage is TRBV5-1 and J usage is TRBJ2-5, with 9 bases fitting TRBD2. The ends lost 6 bases at V and 3 bases at J; junction bases unmatched: 18. CDR1 and CDR2 from the germline V gene are SGHRS and YFSETQ. The CDR3 contains 18 residues. CDR3 protein: CASTSTAPSGALKETQYF. CDR3 DNA sequence: TGCGCCAGCACCTCAACGGCTCCTAGCGGGGCCCTGAAAGAGACCCAGTACTTC.

This clone was counted only a few times. The V and J genes are TRBV4-2 and TRBJ1-1; D gene unclear. CDR3 size: 16 residues. V lost 0 bases and J 5 bases, leaving 16 bases between the germline ends. Germline-derived CDR1 and CDR2 are LGHNA and YNFKEQ. The CDR3, as DNA: TGTGCCAGCAGCCAAGAAACGAGGGCCCCGCGGACTGAAGCTTTCTTT. The encoded protein is CASSQETRAPRTEAFF.

V and J are TRBV5-5 and TRBJ1-2; 7 bases map to TRBD1. The CDR3 runs to 15 residues. V lost 4 bases and J lost 3; bases outside the gene matches: 9. Germline CDR1 reads SGHKS; CDR2 reads YYEKEE (reference sequence). The CDR3 here is CASSPLGQLDYGYTF. In nucleotides, the CDR3 is TGTGCCAGCAGCCCTTTGGGACAGCTAGACTATGGCTACACCTTC.

This clone has a handful of counts. The V call is TRBV19, the J call TRBJ2-3; TRBD1 might be the D (5 bases). V was shortened by 7 bases and J by 0 bases, with 11 bases between the two germline ends. The length of the CDR3 is 14 residues. From germline, CDR1 is LNHDA and CDR2 SQIVND (reference sequence). CDR3 amino acids: CASKQGPSTDTQYF. Written as DNA, the CDR3 is TGTGCCAGTAAGCAGGGTCCTAGCACAGATACGCAGTATTTT.

This clone came up a few times. The chain uses TRBV4-2 and TRBJ2-3; 7 positions agree with TRBD2. This CDR3 region has 15 residues. Germline CDR1 and CDR2: LGHNA and YNFKEQ. V shed 6 bases and J 1 base; nucleotides not matched to a gene: 7. Written as DNA, the CDR3 is TGTGCCAGCAGTGAACTAGCGACGGGCACAGATACGCAGTATTTT. It specifies CASSELATGTDTQYF.

J is TRBJ2-5 and V is TRBV20-1; D remains ambiguous. Trimming cost V 1 base and J 5 bases, with 5 bases left between them. From germline, CDR1 is DFQATT and CDR2 SNEGSKA (reference sequence). This CDR3 comprises 11 residues. This CDR3 is CSARVMETQYF. CDR3 in DNA: TGCAGTGCTAGAGTCATGGAGACCCAGTACTTC.

The chain employs TRBV15 and TRBJ2-1, with D possibly being TRBD2 (6 bases). The V end lost 0 bases, the J end lost 10 bases, and 10 bases lay between the germline ends. CDR1 and CDR2 from the germline V gene are LNHNV and YYDKDF (reference sequence). CDR3 length: 13 residues. CDR3 nucleotides: TGTGCCACCAGCAGAGAATGGCGGGAAGAGCAGTTCTTC. Amino acid sequence: CATSREWREEQFF.

This chain connects TRBV2 to TRBJ1-5; D uncertain. The CDR3 runs 12 residues. The V gene's germline CDR1 is SNHLY and CDR2 FYNNEI. Trimming removed 5 bases from V and 11 bases from J, with 13 bases in between. In nucleotides, the CDR3 is TGTGCCAGCAGTTTCCGTGAGAGGGCCCAGCATTTT. This encodes CASSFRERAQHF.

The V gene is TRBV19, the J gene TRBJ1-1; no clear D gene. This CDR3 contains 13 residues. The V gene's germline CDR1 is LNHDA and CDR2 SQIVND (reference sequence). Trimming left V 5 bases short and J 0 bases short, with 7 bases between. CDR3 DNA: TGTGCCAGTAGTCCGACACTGAACACTGAAGCTTTCTTT. Translating it yields CASSPTLNTEAFF.

The table lists this clone with a few counts. CDR3 residues: CAWTVAQNTEAFF. The CDR3 DNA sequence: TGTGCCTGGACAGTAGCCCAGAACACTGAAGCTTTCTTT. J is TRBJ1-1 and V is TRBV30; no firm D call. The V gene's germline CDR1 is GTSNPN and CDR2 SVGIG (reference sequence). CDR3 length equals 13 residues. Deletions cut 4 bases from V and 1 base from J, with 10 bases between.

The chain employs TRBV5-4 and TRBJ2-1; 8 bases align to TRBD2. Germline assignment: CDR1 SGHNT and CDR2 YYREEE (reference sequence). Unmatched junction bases numbered 9, after V lost 4 bases and J lost 3 bases. The CDR3 is made up of 16 amino acids. The CDR3 bases are TGTGCCAGCAGCCAGAGTCCCGGGACTAGCTACAATGAGCAGTTCTTC. Encoded protein: CASSQSPGTSYNEQFF.

This clone showed up just a few times. This CDR3 reads CASSENWDTQYF. The CDR3 nucleotides are TGTGCCAGCAGTGAAAACTGGGATACGCAGTATTTT. The chain employs TRBV6-1 and TRBJ2-3; D gene unclear. Trimming stripped 2 bases from V and 6 bases from J, with 6 bases between. This CDR3 has 12 residues. CDR1 is MNHNS, CDR2 SASEGT, per germline.

This clone came up a few times. The chain recombines TRBV5-6 with TRBJ1-4, with TRBD1 as a possible D gene (6 bases). The CDR3 contains 16 residues. Trimming left V 4 bases short and J 8 bases short, with 21 bases between. CDR1 SGHDT and CDR2 YYEEEE come from the germline V gene. CDR3 in amino acids: CASSRLDTGRREKLFF. The CDR3 nucleotides are TGTGCCAGCAGCCGCCTCGATACAGGGAGAAGAGAAAAACTGTTTTTT.

The rearrangement uses TRBV12-2 and TRBJ1-2; TRBD1, the table's D call, was not compared with the DNA. TRBV12-2 is described as a pseudogene. The length of the CDR3 is 14 residues. The CDR3 sequence is CASRLGTGKGGYTF. CDR3 bases: TGTGCAAGTCGCCTTGGGACAGGGAAGGGTGGCTACACCTTC.

V and J are TRBV5-5 and TRBJ1-3, with no clear D. CDR3 length: 16 residues. Germline CDR1 reads SGHKS; CDR2 reads YYEKEE (reference sequence). Trimming removed 0 bases at V and 0 bases at J, with 10 bases between. In DNA form, the CDR3 reads TGTGCCAGCAGCTTGGGACCACAGTCCTCTGGAAACACCATATATTTT. Amino acid sequence: CASSLGPQSSGNTIYF.

This clone was picked up a small number of times. This rearrangement joins TRBV6-4 to TRBJ2-2; a weak D match, TRBD2 (6 bases). The germline CDR1 and CDR2 sequences are MRHNA and SNTAGT. The CDR3 totals 15 residues. Trimming took off 5 bases at V and 4 bases at J, with 14 bases between the two ends. The CDR3 nucleotides are TGTGCCAGCAGTAAACTAGCCCAGGGCACCGGGGAGCTGTTTTTT. It yields the protein CASSKLAQGTGELFF.

The chain has TRBV9 and TRBJ1-1; TRBD1 might be the D (6 bases). Germline V lookup: CDR1 SGDLS, CDR2 YYNGEE. Trimming took 7 bases from V and 4 from J, leaving 14 bases between them. The length of the CDR3 is 13 residues. The CDR3 here is CASSGQSRTEAFF. Here the CDR3 DNA reads TGTGCCAGCTCGGGACAAAGTCGCACTGAAGCTTTCTTT.

Only a few counts were recorded for this clone. The CDR3 is CSAKQGRYEQFF. In DNA, the CDR3 is TGCAGCGCAAAACAGGGGAGGTATGAGCAGTTCTTC. V is TRBV29-1 and J is TRBJ2-1; possibly TRBD1 for D (7 bases). This CDR3 comprises 12 residues. V was clipped by 7 bases and J by 8 bases, with 15 bases between them. Germline CDR1 and CDR2: SQVTM and ANQGSEA.

This clone has just a few counts. A read error may produce the germline difference seen at one junction end. V usage is TRBV29-1 and J usage is TRBJ2-5; 7 bases are a match to TRBD2. Per the germline V gene, CDR1 is SQVTM and CDR2 is ANQGSEA. The CDR3 consists of 12 residues. The CDR3 DNA sequence: TGCAGAGGATGGACTAGATCGGAGAACCAGTACTTC. This translates into CRGWTRSENQYF.

This rearrangement joins TRBV14 to TRBJ1-1, with D possibly TRBD1 on 5 matching bases. This CDR3 contains 13 residues. Trimming cost V 1 base and J 7 bases, with 10 bases left between them. Per germline, CDR1 SGHDN and CDR2 FVKESK. CDR3 sequence (DNA): TGTGCCAGCAGCCAAGGGCAGGGAATTGAAGCTTTCTTT. Its translation: CASSQGQGIEAFF.